A single sample is the source of the 15 T cell receptor beta chains below, sequenced in a study of immune heterogeneity within non-small cell lung tumors. With around 0.6 ug used per sample, the template was genomic DNA from bulk tumor. Multiple biopsies spaced far apart were taken from each primary tumor during surgery. The cohort was untreated, with newly diagnosed non-small cell lung cancer undergoing curative surgery. The TCR beta CDR3 region underwent multiplex PCR amplification with 32 V and 13 J primers. Using its own MiXCR run on the multiplex PCR reads, TCRdb lists one record per CDR3 protein. This table holds some 10,000 distinct CDR3 sequences, approximately 31% found once. Sequenced sample: lung tumor tissue. Receptors were obtained from a man between 60 and 75 years old with non-small cell lung cancer.

This clonotype is labeled as medium-sized. The chain carries TRBV20-1 and TRBJ2-7; TRBD2 matches at 8 bases. CDR1 and CDR2 (germline): DFQATT, SNEGSKA (reference sequence). V shed 0 bases, J shed 3 bases, and the junction held 10 bases outside the gene matches. The CDR3 spans 16 residues. The CDR3 sequence is CSARDLLADTNYEQYF. In nucleotides, the CDR3 is TGCAGTGCTAGAGACCTACTAGCGGACACTAACTACGAGCAGTACTTC.

The V gene is TRBV4-2, the J gene TRBJ2-1, with 8 bases matching TRBD1. This CDR3 is built from 15 residues. Germline loops: CDR1 LGHNA, CDR2 YNFKEQ. V dropped 5 bases and J dropped 3; count of bases not matched to a gene: 6. CDR3 sequence reads: CASSSGTGFYNEQFF. The CDR3 nucleotides read TGTGCCAGCAGCTCCGGGACAGGATTCTACAATGAGCAGTTCTTC.

The chain combines TRBV5-4 with TRBJ2-1; D is ambiguous. The CDR3 sequence is 12 residues long. V lost 4 bases to trimming and J lost 8 bases, with 10 bases between them. Germline V gene data show CDR1 as SGHNT and CDR2 as YYREEE (reference sequence). The CDR3 reads CASSPDGDEQFF. The CDR3 DNA follows: TGTGCCAGCAGCCCGGATGGGGATGAGCAGTTCTTC.

There are many counts of this clonotype. This chain links TRBV19 with TRBJ2-3; 8 bases are a match to TRBD1. The CDR3 consists of 15 residues. Germline V CDR1 and CDR2: LNHDA, SQIVND (reference sequence). The junction had 6 bases not matched to a gene; V was cut back by 5 bases and J by 2 bases. CDR3 protein: CASSGGTGNTDTQYF. In nucleotides, the CDR3 is TGTGCCAGTAGTGGTGGGACAGGAAACACAGATACGCAGTATTTT.

This clonotype has just one count. The V and J genes are TRBV12-5 and TRBJ1-1, with no clear D. The CDR3 consists of 14 residues. The germline V and J ends were trimmed by 3 bases and 1 base, with 9 bases remaining between them. Per germline, CDR1 LGHNT and CDR2 FRNRAP. The CDR3 region has the DNA TGTGCTAGTGGTTTACCCAGACAGAACACTGAAGCTTTCTTT. It translates to CASGLPRQNTEAFF.

A single count supports this clonotype. V and J are TRBV2 and TRBJ2-7; D gene uncertain. The V gene's germline CDR1 is SNHLY and CDR2 FYNNEI. V was trimmed by 8 bases and J by 2 bases, leaving 16 bases between them. CDR3 length: 14 residues. The CDR3 loop is CASLFGAGPYEQYF. The CDR3 DNA follows: TGTGCCAGCCTTTTCGGAGCAGGACCCTACGAGCAGTACTTC.

This clonotype qualifies as medium-sized. The V call is TRBV11-2, the J call TRBJ2-7; possibly TRBD2 for D (6 bases). The CDR3 length is 13 residues. Deletions cut 1 base from V and 4 bases from J, with 8 bases between. Germline V gene sequence: CDR1 SGHAT, CDR2 FQNNGV. The CDR3, as DNA: TGTGCCAGCAGCTTAGGGGGAGGTTACGAGCAGTACTTC. As protein: CASSLGGGYEQYF.

The chain has TRBV6-2 or TRBV6-3 and TRBJ2-2; D may be TRBD2 (5 bases). The CDR3 sequence is 17 residues long. The germline CDR1 and CDR2 sequences are MNHEY and SVGEGT. Between the trimmed V and J ends, which lost 8 bases and 0 bases, there was a span of 19 bases. In DNA, the CDR3 is TGTGCCAGCGAAGTTATGAGGGCGCCAGCGAACACCGGGGAGCTGTTTTTT. This encodes CASEVMRAPANTGELFF.

This clonotype was counted ten times or more. The V gene is TRBV28, the J gene TRBJ2-1, with a tentative D call TRBD1 (5 bases). The germline V and J ends were trimmed by 6 bases and 12 bases, with 18 bases remaining between them. This CDR3 has 13 amino acids. The germline gives CDR1 MDHEN, CDR2 SYDVKM. In DNA, the CDR3 is TGTGCCAGCAGCAACATACAGGCCGCGCGGCAGTTCTTC. Its protein is CASSNIQAARQFF.

This chain joins TRBV9 and TRBJ2-3, with a weak D call TRBD1 (5 bases). Trimming stripped 1 base from V and 2 bases from J, with 14 bases between. This CDR3 region has 16 residues. CDR1 is SGDLS, CDR2 YYNGEE, per germline. The CDR3 loop reads CASSVFQGVDTDTQYF. CDR3 coding DNA: TGTGCCAGCAGCGTATTTCAAGGGGTGGACACAGATACGCAGTATTTT.

This rearrangement joins TRBV7-8 to TRBJ2-1; D is ambiguous. Germline loops: CDR1 SGHVS, CDR2 FQNEAQ. The CDR3 is 16 residues long. Trimming removed 1 base from V and 5 bases from J, with 15 bases in between. DNA of the CDR3: TGTGCCAGCAGCTTAGGTGTCCGGGCCCAAAACAATGAGCAGTTCTTC. Translation: CASSLGVRAQNNEQFF. Looking up the rest from reference TRBV7-8 and TRBJ2-1 gives the full variable domain: GAGVSQSPRYKVAKRGQDVALRCDPISGHVSLFWYQQALGQGPEFLTYFQNEAQLDKSGLPSDRFFAERPEGSVSTLKIQRTQQEDSAVYLCASSLGVRAQNNEQFFGPGTRLTVL.

This clonotype is classed as medium-sized. This rearrangement joins TRBV28 to TRBJ2-1; 9 positions agree with TRBD2. Unmatched junction bases numbered 19, after V lost 7 bases and J lost 6 bases. This CDR3 contains 18 residues. Germline CDR1 and CDR2: MDHEN and SYDVKM. The CDR3 nucleotides are TGTGCCAGCACCCAAGGTTCTGTAGCGGGAGTCCCGTCCAATGAGCAGTTCTTC. Amino acids: CASTQGSVAGVPSNEQFF.

Sample share makes this clonotype medium-sized (0.01 to 0.1%). The chain links TRBV5-1 to TRBJ1-4; the D gene is possibly TRBD1 (5 bases). The CDR3 consists of 14 residues. Between the trimmed V and J ends, which lost 4 bases and 8 bases, there was a span of 15 bases. Germline V gene data show CDR1 as SGHRS and CDR2 as YFSETQ. Here the CDR3 reads CASSIGQGKEKLFF. CDR3 nucleotide sequence: TGCGCCAGCAGCATAGGACAAGGAAAAGAAAAACTGTTTTTT.

This clonotype appeared a few times. The rearrangement links TRBV5-6 to TRBJ2-3, with D perhaps TRBD1 (6 bases). V was trimmed by 4 bases and J by 0 bases, leaving 15 bases between them. Germline lookup yields CDR1 SGHDT and CDR2 YYEEEE. This CDR3 has 16 amino acids. This CDR3 is CASSRQDRSSTDTQYF. Here the CDR3 DNA reads TGTGCCAGCAGCCGACAGGACCGTTCTAGCACAGATACGCAGTATTTT. The full variable domain, in which reference TRBV5-6 and TRBJ2-3 provide the parts outside the CDR3, is DAGVTQSPTHLIKTRGQQVTLRCSPKSGHDTVSWYQQALGQGPQFIFQYYEEEERQRGNFPDRFSGHQFPNYSSELNVNALLLGDSALYLCASSRQDRSSTDTQYFGPGTRLTVL.

The genes are TRBV19 and TRBJ1-1, with 8 bases lining up with TRBD1. After removal of 0 bases from V and 7 bases from J, the junction contained 4 bases not matched to a gene. Germline loops: CDR1 LNHDA, CDR2 SQIVND (reference sequence). There are 14 residues in the CDR3. CDR3 in DNA: TGTGCCAGTAGTATAGAGATACAGGGGGATGAAGCTTTCTTT. Its translation is CASSIEIQGDEAFF.